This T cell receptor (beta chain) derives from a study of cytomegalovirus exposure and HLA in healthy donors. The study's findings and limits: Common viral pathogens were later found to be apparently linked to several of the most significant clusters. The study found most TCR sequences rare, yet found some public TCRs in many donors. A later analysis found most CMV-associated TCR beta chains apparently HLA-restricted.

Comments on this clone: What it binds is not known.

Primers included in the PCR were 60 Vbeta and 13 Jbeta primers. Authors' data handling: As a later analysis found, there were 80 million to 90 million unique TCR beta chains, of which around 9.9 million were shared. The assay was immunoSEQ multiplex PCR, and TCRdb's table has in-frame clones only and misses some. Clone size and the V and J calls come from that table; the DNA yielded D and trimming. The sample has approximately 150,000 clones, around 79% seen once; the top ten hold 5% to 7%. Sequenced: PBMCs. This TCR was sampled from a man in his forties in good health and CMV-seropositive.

CDR3 in DNA: TGTGCCAGCACCCGACCCGGCGGGGGCTACGAGCAGTACTTC. Its translation is CASTRPGGGYEQYF. V is TRBV6-5 and J is TRBJ2-7; TRBD2 agrees at 7 bases. Unmatched junction bases numbered 9, after V lost 7 bases and J lost 3 bases. The CDR3 consists of 14 residues. Germline loops: CDR1 MNHEY, CDR2 SVGAGI.